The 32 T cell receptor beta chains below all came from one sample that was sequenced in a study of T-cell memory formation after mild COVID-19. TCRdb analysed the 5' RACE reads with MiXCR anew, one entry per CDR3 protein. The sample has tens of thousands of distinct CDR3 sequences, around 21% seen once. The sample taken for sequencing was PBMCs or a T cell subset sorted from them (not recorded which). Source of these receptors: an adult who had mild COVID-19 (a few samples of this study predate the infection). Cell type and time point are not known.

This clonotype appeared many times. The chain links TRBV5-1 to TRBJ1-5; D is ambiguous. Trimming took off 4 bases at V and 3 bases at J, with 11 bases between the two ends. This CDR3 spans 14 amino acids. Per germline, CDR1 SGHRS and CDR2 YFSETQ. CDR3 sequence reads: CASSPGQFNQPQHF. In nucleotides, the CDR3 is TGCGCCAGCAGCCCCGGGCAGTTCAATCAGCCCCAGCATTTT.

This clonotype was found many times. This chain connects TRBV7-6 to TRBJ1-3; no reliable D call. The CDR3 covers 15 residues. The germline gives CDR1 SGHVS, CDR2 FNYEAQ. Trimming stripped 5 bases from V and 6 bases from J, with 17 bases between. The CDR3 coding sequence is TGTGCCAGCAGCCAAACGTCGGGGAGGGAAAACACCATATATTTT. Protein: CASSQTSGRENTIYF.

The CDR3 region has the DNA TGTGCCAGTACTGCTGGGCGGGGGATTTTGGATACGCAGTATTTT. Translating it yields CASTAGRGILDTQYF. V is TRBV19 and J is TRBJ2-3; TRBD2 matches 7 bases. The CDR3 length is 15 residues. The V segment lost 7 bases and the J segment 6 bases; nucleotides outside the gene matches: 13. Germline values: CDR1 LNHDA, CDR2 SQIVND (reference sequence). The full variable domain, with the rest looked up from reference TRBV19 and TRBJ2-3, is DGGITQSPKYLFRKEGQNVTLSCEQNLNHDAMYWYRQDPGQGLRLIYYSQIVNDFQKGDIAEGYSVSREKKESFPLTVTSAQKNPTAFYLCASTAGRGILDTQYFGPGTRLTVL.

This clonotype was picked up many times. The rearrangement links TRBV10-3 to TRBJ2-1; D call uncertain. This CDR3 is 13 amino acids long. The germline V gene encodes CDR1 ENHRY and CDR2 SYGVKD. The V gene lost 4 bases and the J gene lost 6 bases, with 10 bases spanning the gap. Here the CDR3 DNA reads TGTGCCATCAGTGTTGGCACCAGCAATGAGCAGTTCTTC. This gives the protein CAISVGTSNEQFF.

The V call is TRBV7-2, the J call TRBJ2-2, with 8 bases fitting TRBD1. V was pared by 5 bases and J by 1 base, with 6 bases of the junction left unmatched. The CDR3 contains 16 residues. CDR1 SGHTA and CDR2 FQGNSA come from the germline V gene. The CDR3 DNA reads TGTGCCAGCAGCCCTCCGGACAGGGTGAACACCGGGGAGCTGTTTTTT. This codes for CASSPPDRVNTGELFF.

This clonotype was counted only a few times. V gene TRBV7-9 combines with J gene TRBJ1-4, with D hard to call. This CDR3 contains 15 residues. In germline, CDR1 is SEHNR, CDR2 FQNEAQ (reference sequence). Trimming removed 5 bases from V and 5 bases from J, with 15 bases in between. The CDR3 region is CASSPPGNANEKLFF. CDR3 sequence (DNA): TGTGCCAGCAGCCCGCCGGGGAATGCCAATGAAAAACTGTTTTTT.

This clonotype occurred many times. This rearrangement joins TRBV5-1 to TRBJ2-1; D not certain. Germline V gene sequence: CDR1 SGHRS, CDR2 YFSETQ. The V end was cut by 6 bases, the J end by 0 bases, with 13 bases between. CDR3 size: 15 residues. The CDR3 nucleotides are TGCGCCAGCACCCCTGGCGGCGTCTCCTACAATGAGCAGTTCTTC. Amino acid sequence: CASTPGGVSYNEQFF.

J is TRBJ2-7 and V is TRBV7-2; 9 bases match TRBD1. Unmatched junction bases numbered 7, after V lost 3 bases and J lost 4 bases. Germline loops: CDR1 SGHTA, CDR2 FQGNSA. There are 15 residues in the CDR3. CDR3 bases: TGTGCCAGCAGCTTCCCGGACAGGGGAGGTTACGAGCAGTACTTC. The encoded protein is CASSFPDRGGYEQYF.

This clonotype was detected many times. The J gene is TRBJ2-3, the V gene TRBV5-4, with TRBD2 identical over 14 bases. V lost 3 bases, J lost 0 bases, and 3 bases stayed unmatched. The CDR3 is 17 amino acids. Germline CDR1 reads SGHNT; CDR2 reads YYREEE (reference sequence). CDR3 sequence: CASSSGLAGVSTDTQYF. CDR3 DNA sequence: TGTGCCAGCAGCTCGGGACTAGCGGGGGTGAGCACAGATACGCAGTATTTT.

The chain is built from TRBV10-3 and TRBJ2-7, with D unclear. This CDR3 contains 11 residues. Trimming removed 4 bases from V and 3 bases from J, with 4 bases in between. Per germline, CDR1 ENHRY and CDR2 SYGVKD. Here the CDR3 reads CAISAGYEQYF. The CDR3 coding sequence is TGTGCCATCAGTGCCGGCTACGAGCAGTACTTC.

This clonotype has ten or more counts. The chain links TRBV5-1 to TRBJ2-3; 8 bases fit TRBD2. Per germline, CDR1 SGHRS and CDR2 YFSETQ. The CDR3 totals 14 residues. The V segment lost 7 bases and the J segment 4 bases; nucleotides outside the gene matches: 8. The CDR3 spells CASSTRLASDTQYF. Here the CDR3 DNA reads TGCGCCAGCTCCACAAGACTAGCGTCAGATACGCAGTATTTT.

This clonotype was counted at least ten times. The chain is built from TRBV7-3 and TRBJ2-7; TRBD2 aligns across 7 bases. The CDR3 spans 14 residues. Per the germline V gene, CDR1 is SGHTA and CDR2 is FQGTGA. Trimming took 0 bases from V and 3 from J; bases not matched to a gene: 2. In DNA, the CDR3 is TGTGCCAGCAGCTTAACGGGGGGGAGCTACGAGCAGTACTTC. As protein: CASSLTGGSYEQYF.

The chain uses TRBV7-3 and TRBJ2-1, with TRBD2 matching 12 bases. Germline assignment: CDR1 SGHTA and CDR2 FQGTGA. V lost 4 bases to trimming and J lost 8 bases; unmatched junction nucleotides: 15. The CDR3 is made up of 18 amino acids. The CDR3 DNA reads TGTGCCAGCAGCTCCGAGAGGCTAGCGGGGGGGCCTAGAGATGAGCAGTTCTTC. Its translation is CASSSERLAGGPRDEQFF.

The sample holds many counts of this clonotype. The CDR3 sequence: CSAAGQSNQPQHF. DNA for the CDR3: TGCAGTGCTGCGGGACAGAGCAATCAGCCCCAGCATTTT. V gene TRBV20-1 combines with J gene TRBJ1-5; TRBD1 agrees at 7 bases. The junction had 2 bases not matched to a gene; V was cut back by 5 bases and J by 1 base. The CDR3 is made up of 13 amino acids. Per the germline V gene, CDR1 is DFQATT and CDR2 is SNEGSKA (reference sequence).

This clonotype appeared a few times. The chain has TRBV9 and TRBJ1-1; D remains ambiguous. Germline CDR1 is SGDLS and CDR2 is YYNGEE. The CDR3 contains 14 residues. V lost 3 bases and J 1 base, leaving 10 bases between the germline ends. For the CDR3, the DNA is TGTGCCAGCAGCGCTCCGGACGGGAACACTGAAGCTTTCTTT. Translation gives CASSAPDGNTEAFF.

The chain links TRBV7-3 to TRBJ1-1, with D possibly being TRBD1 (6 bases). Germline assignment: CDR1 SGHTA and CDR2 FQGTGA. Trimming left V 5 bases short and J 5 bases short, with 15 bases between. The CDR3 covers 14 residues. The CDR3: CASSQQGMGTEAFF. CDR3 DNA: TGTGCCAGCAGCCAACAGGGAATGGGGACTGAAGCTTTCTTT.

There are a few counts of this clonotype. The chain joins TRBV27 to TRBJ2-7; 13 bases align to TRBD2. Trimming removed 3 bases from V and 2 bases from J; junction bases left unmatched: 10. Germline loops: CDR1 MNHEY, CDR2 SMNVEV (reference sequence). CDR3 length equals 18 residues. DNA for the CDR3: TGTGCCAGCAGTTTTCGACTAGCGGGGGGTAAAGGGACCTACGAGCAGTACTTC. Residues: CASSFRLAGGKGTYEQYF.

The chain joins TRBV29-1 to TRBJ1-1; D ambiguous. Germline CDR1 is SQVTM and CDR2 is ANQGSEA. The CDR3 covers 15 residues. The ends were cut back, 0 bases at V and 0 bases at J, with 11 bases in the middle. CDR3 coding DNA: TGCAGCGTTGAAGATGGGAGAGGGTTGAACACTGAAGCTTTCTTT. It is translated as CSVEDGRGLNTEAFF.

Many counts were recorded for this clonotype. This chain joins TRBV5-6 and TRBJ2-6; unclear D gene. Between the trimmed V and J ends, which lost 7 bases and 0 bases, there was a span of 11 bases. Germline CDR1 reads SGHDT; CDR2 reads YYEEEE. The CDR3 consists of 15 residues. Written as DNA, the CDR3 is TGTGCCAGCGTACGTCGGAGCTCTGGGGCCAACGTCCTGACTTTC. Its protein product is CASVRRSSGANVLTF.

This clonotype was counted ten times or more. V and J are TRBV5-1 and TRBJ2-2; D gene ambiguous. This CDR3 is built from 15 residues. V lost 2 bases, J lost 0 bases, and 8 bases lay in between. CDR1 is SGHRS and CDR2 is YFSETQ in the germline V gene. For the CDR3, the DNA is TGCGCCAGCAGCTTCCAAGGCCCGAACACCGGGGAGCTGTTTTTT. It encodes CASSFQGPNTGELFF.

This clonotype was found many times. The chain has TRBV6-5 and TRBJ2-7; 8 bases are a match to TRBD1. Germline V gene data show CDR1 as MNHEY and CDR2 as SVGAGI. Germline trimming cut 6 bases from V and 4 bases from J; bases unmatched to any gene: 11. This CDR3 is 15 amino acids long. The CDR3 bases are TGTGCCAGCAGCCTATCCGGACAGGGACGATACGAGCAGTACTTC. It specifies CASSLSGQGRYEQYF.

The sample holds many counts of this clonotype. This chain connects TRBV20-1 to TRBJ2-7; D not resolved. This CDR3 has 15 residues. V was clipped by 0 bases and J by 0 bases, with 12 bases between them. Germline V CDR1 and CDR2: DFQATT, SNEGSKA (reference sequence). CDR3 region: CSARDPSEPSYEQYF. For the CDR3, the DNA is TGCAGTGCTAGAGATCCCAGTGAGCCCTCCTACGAGCAGTACTTC.

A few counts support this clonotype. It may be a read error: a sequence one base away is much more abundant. The CDR3 reads CSSRTSGTTGELIF. The CDR3 nucleotides are TGCAGCTCCCGGACTAGCGGGACCACCGGGGAGCTGATTTTT. The chain combines TRBV29-1 with TRBJ2-2; the match to TRBD2 covers 12 bases. This CDR3 has 14 amino acids. Germline V lookup: CDR1 SQVTM, CDR2 ANQGSEA.

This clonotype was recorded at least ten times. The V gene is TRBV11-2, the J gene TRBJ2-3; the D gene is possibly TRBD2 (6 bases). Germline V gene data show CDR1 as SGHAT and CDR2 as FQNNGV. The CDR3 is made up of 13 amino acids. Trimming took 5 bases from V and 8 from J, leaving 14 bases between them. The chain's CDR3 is CASSPVPRGTQYF. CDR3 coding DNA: TGTGCCAGCAGCCCAGTGCCGCGGGGTACGCAGTATTTT.

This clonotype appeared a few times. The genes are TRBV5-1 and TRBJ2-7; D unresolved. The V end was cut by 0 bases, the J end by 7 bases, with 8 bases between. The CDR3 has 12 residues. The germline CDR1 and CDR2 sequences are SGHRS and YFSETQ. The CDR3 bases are TGCGCCAGCAGCTTGGTTGGGTATGAGCAGTACTTC. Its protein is CASSLVGYEQYF.

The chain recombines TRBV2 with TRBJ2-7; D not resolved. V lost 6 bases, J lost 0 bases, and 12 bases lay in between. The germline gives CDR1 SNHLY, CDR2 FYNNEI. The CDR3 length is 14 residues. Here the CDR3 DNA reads TGTGCCAGCAGGGATCCGGAGAGCTCCTACGAGCAGTACTTC. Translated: CASRDPESSYEQYF.

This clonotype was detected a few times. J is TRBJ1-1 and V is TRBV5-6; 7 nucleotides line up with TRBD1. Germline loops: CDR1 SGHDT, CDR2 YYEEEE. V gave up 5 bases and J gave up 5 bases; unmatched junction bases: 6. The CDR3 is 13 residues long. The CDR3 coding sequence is TGTGCCAGCAGTCCCACAGGGGTTACTGAAGCTTTCTTT. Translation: CASSPTGVTEAFF.

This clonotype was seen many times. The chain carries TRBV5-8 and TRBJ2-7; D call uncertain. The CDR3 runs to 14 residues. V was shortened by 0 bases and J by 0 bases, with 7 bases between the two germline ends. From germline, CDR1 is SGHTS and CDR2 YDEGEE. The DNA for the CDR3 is TGTGCCAGCAGCTTGGTGTTAGTCTCCTACGAGCAGTACTTC. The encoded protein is CASSLVLVSYEQYF.

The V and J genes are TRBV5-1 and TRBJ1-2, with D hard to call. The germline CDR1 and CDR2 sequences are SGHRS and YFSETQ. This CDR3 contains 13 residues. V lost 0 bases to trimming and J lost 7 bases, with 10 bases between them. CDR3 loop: CASSLELDGGYTF. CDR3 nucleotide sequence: TGCGCCAGCAGCTTGGAGCTGGACGGTGGCTACACCTTC.

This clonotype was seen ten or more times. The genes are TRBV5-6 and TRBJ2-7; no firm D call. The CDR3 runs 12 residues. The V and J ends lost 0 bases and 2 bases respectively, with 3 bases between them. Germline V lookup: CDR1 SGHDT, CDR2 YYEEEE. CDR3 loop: CASSLAAYEQYF. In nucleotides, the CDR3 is TGTGCCAGCAGCTTGGCCGCCTACGAGCAGTACTTC.

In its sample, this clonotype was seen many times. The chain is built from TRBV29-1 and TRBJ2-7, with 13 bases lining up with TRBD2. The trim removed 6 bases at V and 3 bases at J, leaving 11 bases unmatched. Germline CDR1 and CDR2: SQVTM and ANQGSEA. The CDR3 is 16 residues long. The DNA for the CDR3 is TGCAGCGTCGCCGCCGGGACTAGCGGGATTAACTACGAGCAGTACTTC. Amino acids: CSVAAGTSGINYEQYF.

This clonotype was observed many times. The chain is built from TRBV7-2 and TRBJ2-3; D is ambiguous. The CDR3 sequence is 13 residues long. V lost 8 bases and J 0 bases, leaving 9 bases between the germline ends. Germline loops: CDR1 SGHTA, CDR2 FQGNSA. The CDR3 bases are TGTGCCAGCGGGGTCTATAGCACAGATACGCAGTATTTT. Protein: CASGVYSTDTQYF.